A selection of T cell receptor beta chains follows, all from one sample in a study of blood T cell repertoires in COVID-19. Data came from immunoSEQ multiplex PCR; TCRdb stores just in-frame clones and leaves some out. The sample yields some 150,000 clones, roughly 78% seen once. The sequenced material came from PBMCs or T cells enriched from blood (not recorded which). These TCRs come from a woman in her forties or fifties who had recovered from COVID-19. The CDR3 runs from the conserved cysteine through the conserved F or W. Each record gives: V gene, J gene, CDR3 protein.

TRBV11-2	TRBJ2-7	CASSQGARNEQYF
TRBV5-1	TRBJ1-1	CASSTGQGGTEAFF
TRBV11-2	TRBJ1-1	CASSLVGGTEAFF
TRBV5-1	TRBJ1-1	CASSSTPNTEAFF
TRBV6-5	TRBJ1-2	CASRLGTGTYGYTF
TRBV7-8	TRBJ2-3	CASSLGRYGGRETDTQYF
TRBV7-2	TRBJ1-2	CASSFQERDGYTF
TRBV29-1	TRBJ1-4	CSVEDDQGQGNEKLFF
TRBV7-2	TRBJ1-6	CASSSRLGQVGSSPLHF
TRBV6-2/TRBV6-3	TRBJ2-3	CASSGGGADTQYF
TRBV7-3	TRBJ2-2	CASTLEVLNTGELFF
TRBV10-3	TRBJ2-1	CAISPLGGNEQFF
TRBV5-4	TRBJ1-1	CASSRLITNTEAFF
TRBV15	TRBJ1-3	CATSRDPRAGNTIYF
TRBV28	TRBJ1-1	CASSLLSDGTGVGDAEAFF
TRBV28	TRBJ1-2	CASRGTGTGSGGYTF
TRBV28	TRBJ2-3	CASSFPSGGTDTQYF
TRBV18	TRBJ1-1	CASSPRTENTEAFF
TRBV29-1	TRBJ2-2	CSVEGGTGELFF
TRBV2	TRBJ2-2	CASSSTSGGLIGELFF
TRBV2	TRBJ1-2	CASSPGTGGNYGYTF
TRBV2	TRBJ2-3	CASSTRLAYLTDTQYF
TRBV19	TRBJ1-2	CASSIGGRANYGYTF
TRBV6-5	TRBJ2-7	CASKEQGRSYEQYF
TRBV6-5	TRBJ1-5	CASTRHSNQPQHF
TRBV29-1	TRBJ1-2	CSVEQGYTSNYGYTF
TRBV11-2	TRBJ1-2	CASSSSDRGGGGYTF
TRBV19	TRBJ2-1	CASSMIAGGPGTDEQFF
TRBV10-2	TRBJ2-5	CASGQGARGETQYF
TRBV29-1	TRBJ1-5	CSAADGTSITQPQHF
TRBV7-3	TRBJ1-2	CASSLDRGDGYTF
TRBV5-4	TRBJ1-2	CASSLLGSLYGYTF
TRBV19	TRBJ1-6	CASNGPDTGVHSPLHF
TRBV7-9	TRBJ1-2	CASSPGMLDGYTF
TRBV2	TRBJ1-1	CASREPNTEAFF
TRBV18	TRBJ2-1	CASSSTSSGGENEQFF
TRBV5-4	TRBJ1-2	CASSLDSHGYTF
TRBV2	TRBJ1-2	CASQGHRGSGYTF
TRBV24-1	TRBJ1-4	CATSDPRGTNEKLFF
TRBV10-2	TRBJ1-5	CASSESVGEGNQPQHF
TRBV5-1	TRBJ1-4	CASSLGAGLDEKLFF